In this sample, the clone carrying this TCR beta chain turned up many times. The CDR3 consists of 14 residues. The V gene's germline CDR1 is SQVTM and CDR2 ANQGSEA. V lost 6 bases and J lost 4; bases outside the gene matches: 9. The sample belongs to a study of T-cell reconstitution after alpha-beta-depleted transplantation in children. Unique molecular identifiers were incorporated when the TCRbeta library was constructed. MiXCR, applied by TCRdb to the PCR reads, yields one record per CDR3 protein. The sample lists around 410,000 distinct CDR3 sequences, 11% occurring once. The receptor's source is a human donor who donated a stem cell graft to a child with acute myeloid leukemia. The V and J genes are TRBV29-1 and TRBJ2-3, with 8 bases that match TRBD1. The specimen comprised PBMCs from the stem cell graft donor, sampled from the stem cell graft. This CDR3 is CSVGDRRGSDTQYF. The DNA of the CDR3 is TGCAGCGTGGGGGACAGGCGGGGATCAGATACGCAGTATTTT.